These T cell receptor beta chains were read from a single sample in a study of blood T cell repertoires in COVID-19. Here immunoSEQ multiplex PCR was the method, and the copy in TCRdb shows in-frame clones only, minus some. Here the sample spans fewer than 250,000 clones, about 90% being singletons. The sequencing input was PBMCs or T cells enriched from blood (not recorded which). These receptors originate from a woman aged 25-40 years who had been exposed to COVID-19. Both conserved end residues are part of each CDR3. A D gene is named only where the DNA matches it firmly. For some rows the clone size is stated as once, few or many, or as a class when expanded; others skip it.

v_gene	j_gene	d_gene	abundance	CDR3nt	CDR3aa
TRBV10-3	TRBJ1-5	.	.	TGTGCCATCAGTCAGGAGGCGGGTAGCAATCAGCCCCAGCATTTT	CAISQEAGSNQPQHF
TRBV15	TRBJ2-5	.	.	TGTGCCACCAGCAGAGGTGACGTCGGCCAACACAGCCAAGAGACCCAGTACTTC	CATSRGDVGQHSQETQYF
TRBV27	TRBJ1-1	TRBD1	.	TGTGCCAGCAGTAGATTACAGGGGGCTGGGACTGAAGCTTTCTTT	CASSRLQGAGTEAFF
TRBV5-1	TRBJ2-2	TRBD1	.	TGCGCCAGCAGGGACAGGGAAACCGGGGAGCTGTTTTTT	CASRDRETGELFF
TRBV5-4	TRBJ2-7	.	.	TGTGCCAGCAGGAAAGAATCGGGGGAAGCCTACGAGCAGTACTTC	CASRKESGEAYEQYF
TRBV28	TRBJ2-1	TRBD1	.	TGTGCCAGCAGTTTATCCGGACAGGGTAGGGGAGCCTACAATGAGCAGTTCTTC	CASSLSGQGRGAYNEQFF
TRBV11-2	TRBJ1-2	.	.	TGTGCCAGCAGCCCAGGGCGGACAGAGAAGTTCTATGGCTACACCTTC	CASSPGRTEKFYGYTF
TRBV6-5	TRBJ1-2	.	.	TGTGCCAGCAAAAAGGGGGTAAACTATGGCTACACCTTC	CASKKGVNYGYTF
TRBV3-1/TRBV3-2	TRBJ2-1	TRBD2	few	TGTGCCAGCAGCCAAGATCTAGGCCTAGCGGGAGACAGTGAGCAGTTCTTC	CASSQDLGLAGDSEQFF
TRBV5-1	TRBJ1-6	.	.	TGCGCCAGCAGCTTGGGGGCAGGGGCGAATAATTCACCCCTCCACTTT	CASSLGAGANNSPLHF
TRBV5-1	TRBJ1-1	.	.	TGCGCCAGCAGCCTCGCGGGGGTCACTGAAGCTTTCTTT	CASSLAGVTEAFF
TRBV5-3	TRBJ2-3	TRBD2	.	TGTGCCAGAAGCTTGGCCCTTGATAGCGGGAGGGCCGGATCAGATACGCAGTATTTT	CARSLALDSGRAGSDTQYF
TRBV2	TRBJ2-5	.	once	TGTGCCAGCAGTGATTTGAGTAGCAGAATTCAAGAGACCCAGTACTTC	CASSDLSSRIQETQYF
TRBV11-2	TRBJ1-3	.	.	TGTGCCAGCAGCTCCCAAGGGATGGGGAGCTCTGGAAACACCATATATTTT	CASSSQGMGSSGNTIYF
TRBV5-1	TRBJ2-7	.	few	TGCGCCAGCAGCCCGGACATCTACGAGCAGTACTTC	CASSPDIYEQYF
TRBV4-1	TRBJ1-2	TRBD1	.	TGCGCCAGCAGCCCGGGGACAGGGGAAGCATATGGCTACACCTTC	CASSPGTGEAYGYTF
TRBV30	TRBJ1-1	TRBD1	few	TGTGCCTGGAGTGTACAGGGGGCCACTGAAGCTTTCTTT	CAWSVQGATEAFF
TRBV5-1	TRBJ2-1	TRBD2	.	TGCGCCAGCAGCTTGGTGCCTAGCGGGAGCAGAAATGAGCAGTTCTTC	CASSLVPSGSRNEQFF
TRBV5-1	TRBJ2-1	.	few	TGCGCCAGCAGCTTTGGCACCGTTGGCAATGAGCAGTTCTTC	CASSFGTVGNEQFF
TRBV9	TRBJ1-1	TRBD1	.	TGTGCCAGCAGCTTGAGACAGGGGGATACTGAAGCTTTCTTT	CASSLRQGDTEAFF
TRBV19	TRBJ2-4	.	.	TGTGCCAGTACCCCGGGGGGCCCTGGCAACATTCAGTACTTC	CASTPGGPGNIQYF
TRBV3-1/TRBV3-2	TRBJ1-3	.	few	TGTGCCAGCAAGCACTCCGGAAACACCATATATTTT	CASKHSGNTIYF
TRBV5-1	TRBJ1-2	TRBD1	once	TGCGCCAGCAGCCCAGGGACAGGAGGCTTTAACTATGGCTACACCTTC	CASSPGTGGFNYGYTF
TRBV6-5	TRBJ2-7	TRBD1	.	TGTGCCAGCAGAGGGACAGGGGGCTCCTACGAGCAGTACTTC	CASRGTGGSYEQYF
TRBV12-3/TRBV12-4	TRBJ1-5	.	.	TGTGCCAGCAGCACAGGGAATCAGCCCCAGCATTTT	CASSTGNQPQHF
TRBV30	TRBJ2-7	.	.	TGTGCCTGGAGTTTCCTAGCGCGACGTGGTGAGCAGTACTTC	CAWSFLARRGEQYF
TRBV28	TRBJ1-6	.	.	TGTGCCAGCAGTTACAGGGTGAATAATTCACCCCTCCACTTT	CASSYRVNNSPLHF